This paragraph reports one T cell receptor beta chain. The data were taken from a study of blood T cell repertoires in COVID-19. The overall study: In each case, the material was cDNA or gDNA derived from T cells, B-cell-depleted T cells, or PBMCs.

How the authors handled the data: Amplification of reference gene primers provided the estimated nucleated cell counts. Some clones are missing from TCRdb's copy, which holds only in-frame ones; the method was immunoSEQ multiplex PCR. V and J calls and clone size are those listed in that table; D and trimming were worked out from the DNA. The table shows approximately 80,000 clones, with around 90% occurring only once. Germline CDR1 and CDR2: SGHVS and FNYEAQ. Unmatched junction bases numbered 6, after V lost 4 bases and J lost 3 bases. This CDR3 region has 17 residues. Sequencing was performed on peripheral blood. This TCR came from a man between 40 and 49 years old with acute or convalescent COVID-19. The chain joins TRBV7-6 to TRBJ2-2, with 12 bases that match TRBD2. As DNA, the CDR3 is TGTGCCAGCAGCTATAGACTAGCGGGAGAGGACACCGGGGAGCTGTTTTTT. It is translated as CASSYRLAGEDTGELFF. Variable domain in full (rest from reference TRBV7-6 and TRBJ2-2): GAGVSQSPRYKVTKRGQDVALRCDPISGHVSLYWYRQALGQGPEFLTYFNYEAQQDKSGLPNDRFSAERPEGSISTLTIQRTEQRDSAMYRCASSYRLAGEDTGELFFGEGSRLTVL.